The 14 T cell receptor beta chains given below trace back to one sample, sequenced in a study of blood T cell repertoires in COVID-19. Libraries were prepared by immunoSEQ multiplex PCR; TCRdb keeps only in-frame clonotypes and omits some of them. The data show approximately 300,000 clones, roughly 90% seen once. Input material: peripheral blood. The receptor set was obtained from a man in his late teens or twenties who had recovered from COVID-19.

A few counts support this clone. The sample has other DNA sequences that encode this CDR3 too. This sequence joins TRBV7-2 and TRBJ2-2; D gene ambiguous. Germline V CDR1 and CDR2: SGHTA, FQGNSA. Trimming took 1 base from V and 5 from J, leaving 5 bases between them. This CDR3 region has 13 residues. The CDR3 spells CASSLVRTGELFF. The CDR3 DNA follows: TGTGCCAGCAGCTTAGTTAGAACCGGGGAGCTGTTTTTT.

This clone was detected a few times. The CDR3 here is CASSLRLAGEDTGELFF. In DNA form, the CDR3 reads TGTGCCAGCAGCCTCAGACTAGCGGGAGAAGACACCGGGGAGCTGTTTTTT. The V and J genes are TRBV9 and TRBJ2-2, with TRBD2 identical over 12 bases. The CDR3 contains 17 residues. Germline V gene lookup returns CDR1 SGDLS and CDR2 YYNGEE. The ends lost 4 bases at V and 3 bases at J; junction bases unmatched: 7. Full variable domain (outside the CDR3, taken from reference TRBV9 and TRBJ2-2): DSGVTQTPKHLITATGQRVTLRCSPRSGDLSVYWYQQSLDQGLQFLIQYYNGEERAKGNILERFSAQQFPDLHSELNLSSLELGDSALYFCASSLRLAGEDTGELFFGEGSRLTVL.

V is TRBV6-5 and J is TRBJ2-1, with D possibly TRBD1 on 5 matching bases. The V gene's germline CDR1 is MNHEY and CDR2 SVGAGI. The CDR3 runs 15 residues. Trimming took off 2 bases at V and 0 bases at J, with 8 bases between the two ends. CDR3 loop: CASSYGAGSYNEQFF. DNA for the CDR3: TGTGCCAGCAGTTACGGGGCCGGCTCCTACAATGAGCAGTTCTTC.

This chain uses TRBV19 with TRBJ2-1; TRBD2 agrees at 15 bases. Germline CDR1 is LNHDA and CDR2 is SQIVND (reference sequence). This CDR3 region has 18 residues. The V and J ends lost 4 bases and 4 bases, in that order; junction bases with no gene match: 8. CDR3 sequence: CASSTRTSGRAGYNEQFF. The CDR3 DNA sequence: TGTGCCAGTAGTACCAGGACTAGCGGGAGGGCCGGATACAATGAGCAGTTCTTC.

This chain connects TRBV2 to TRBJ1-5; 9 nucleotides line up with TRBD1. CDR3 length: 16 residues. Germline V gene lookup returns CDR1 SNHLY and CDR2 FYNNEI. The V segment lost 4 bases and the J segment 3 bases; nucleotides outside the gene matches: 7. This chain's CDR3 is CASSGWDRDPNQPQHF. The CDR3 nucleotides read TGTGCCAGCAGTGGATGGGACAGGGATCCCAATCAGCCCCAGCATTTT.

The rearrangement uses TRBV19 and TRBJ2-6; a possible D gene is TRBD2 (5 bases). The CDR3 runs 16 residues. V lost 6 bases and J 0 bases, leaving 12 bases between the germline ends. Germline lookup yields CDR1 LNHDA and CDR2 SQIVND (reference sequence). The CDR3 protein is CASRIEGVSGANVLTF. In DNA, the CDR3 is TGTGCCAGTAGAATCGAGGGCGTCTCTGGGGCCAACGTCCTGACTTTC. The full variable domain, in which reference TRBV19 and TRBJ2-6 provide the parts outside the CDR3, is DGGITQSPKYLFRKEGQNVTLSCEQNLNHDAMYWYRQDPGQGLRLIYYSQIVNDFQKGDIAEGYSVSREKKESFPLTVTSAQKNPTAFYLCASRIEGVSGANVLTFGAGSRLTVL.

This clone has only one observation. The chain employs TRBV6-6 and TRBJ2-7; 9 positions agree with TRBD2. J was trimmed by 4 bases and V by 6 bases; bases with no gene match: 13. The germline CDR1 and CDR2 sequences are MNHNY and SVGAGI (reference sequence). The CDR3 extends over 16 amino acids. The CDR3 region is CASRFNSGSSPYEQYF. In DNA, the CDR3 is TGTGCCAGCAGGTTTAATAGCGGGAGCTCCCCTTACGAGCAGTACTTC.

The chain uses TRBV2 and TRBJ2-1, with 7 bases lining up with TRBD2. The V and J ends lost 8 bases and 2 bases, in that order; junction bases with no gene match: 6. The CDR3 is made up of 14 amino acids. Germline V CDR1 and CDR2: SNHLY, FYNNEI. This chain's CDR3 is CASGGRGAYNEQFF. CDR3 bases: TGTGCCAGCGGGGGACGGGGGGCCTACAATGAGCAGTTCTTC.

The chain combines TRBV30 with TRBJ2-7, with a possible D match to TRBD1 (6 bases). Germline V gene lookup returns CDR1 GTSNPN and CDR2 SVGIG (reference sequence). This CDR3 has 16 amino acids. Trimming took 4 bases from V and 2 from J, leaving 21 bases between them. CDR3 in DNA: TGTGCCTGGATCAGGGGCGGATCCGCGGACCCCTACGAGCAGTACTTC. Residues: CAWIRGGSADPYEQYF.

As DNA, the CDR3 is TGTGCCAGCAGTGAAGGATACGGGATGGGGAATTCACCCCTCCACTTT. It translates to CASSEGYGMGNSPLHF. V usage is TRBV6-1 and J usage is TRBJ1-6; the D is unclear. CDR1 is MNHNS and CDR2 is SASEGT in the germline V gene. Trimming left V 1 base short and J 7 bases short, with 14 bases between. This CDR3 is built from 16 residues.

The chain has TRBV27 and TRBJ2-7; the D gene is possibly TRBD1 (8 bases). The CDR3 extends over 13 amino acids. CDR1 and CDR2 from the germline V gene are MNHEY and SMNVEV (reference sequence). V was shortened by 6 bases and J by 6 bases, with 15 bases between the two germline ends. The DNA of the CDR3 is TGTGCCAGCAGGTCAGGGGGCGGGAGCGAGCAGTACTTC. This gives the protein CASRSGGGSEQYF.

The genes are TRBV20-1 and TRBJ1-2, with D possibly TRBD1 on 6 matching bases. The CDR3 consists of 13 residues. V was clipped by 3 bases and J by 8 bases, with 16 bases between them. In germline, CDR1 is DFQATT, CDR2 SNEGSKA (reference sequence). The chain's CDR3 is CSASGGHQRGYTF. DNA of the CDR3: TGCAGTGCTAGTGGGGGACACCAGCGGGGCTACACCTTC.

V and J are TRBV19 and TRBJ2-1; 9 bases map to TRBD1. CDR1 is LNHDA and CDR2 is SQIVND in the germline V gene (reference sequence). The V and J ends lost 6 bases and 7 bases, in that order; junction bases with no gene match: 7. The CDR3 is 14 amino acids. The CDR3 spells CASSLGQGENEQFF. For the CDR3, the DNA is TGTGCCAGTAGCTTGGGACAGGGTGAGAATGAGCAGTTCTTC.

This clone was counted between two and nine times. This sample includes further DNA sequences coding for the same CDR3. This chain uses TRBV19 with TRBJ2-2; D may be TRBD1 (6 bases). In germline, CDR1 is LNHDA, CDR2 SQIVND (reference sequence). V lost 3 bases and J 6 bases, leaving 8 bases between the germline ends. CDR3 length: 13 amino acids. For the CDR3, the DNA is TGTGCCAGTAGTATCAGGGGCCCCGGGGAGCTGTTTTTT. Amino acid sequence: CASSIRGPGELFF. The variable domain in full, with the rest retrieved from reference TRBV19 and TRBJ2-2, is DGGITQSPKYLFRKEGQNVTLSCEQNLNHDAMYWYRQDPGQGLRLIYYSQIVNDFQKGDIAEGYSVSREKKESFPLTVTSAQKNPTAFYLCASSIRGPGELFFGEGSRLTVL.